This TCR beta chain was retrieved from a study of shared clonotypes between healthy human individuals. General study results and limits: Expectations were that clonotype sharing among donors would be affected by sequencing depth.

Trimming took 1 base from V and 4 from J, leaving 5 bases between them. The CDR3 length is 12 residues. Germline CDR1 is SNHLY and CDR2 is FYNNEI. Assay used: immunoSEQ multiplex PCR; TCRdb lists only in-frame clones, some missing. The sample records hundreds of thousands of clones, roughly 98% being singletons. Selected positively for CCR7 and CD45RO-negative, naive CD8 cells excluded terminally differentiated effector memory CD45RA+ cells. For this clone: Its matching antigen is unknown.

The sequence was obtained from a man aged 25-45 years in good health. The chain is built from TRBV2 and TRBJ2-7; no definite D call. Specimen: naive CD8+ T cells sorted from blood. CDR3 amino acids: CASSEEVYEQYF. CDR3 nucleotides: TGTGCCAGCAGTGAAGAAGTATACGAGCAGTACTTC.